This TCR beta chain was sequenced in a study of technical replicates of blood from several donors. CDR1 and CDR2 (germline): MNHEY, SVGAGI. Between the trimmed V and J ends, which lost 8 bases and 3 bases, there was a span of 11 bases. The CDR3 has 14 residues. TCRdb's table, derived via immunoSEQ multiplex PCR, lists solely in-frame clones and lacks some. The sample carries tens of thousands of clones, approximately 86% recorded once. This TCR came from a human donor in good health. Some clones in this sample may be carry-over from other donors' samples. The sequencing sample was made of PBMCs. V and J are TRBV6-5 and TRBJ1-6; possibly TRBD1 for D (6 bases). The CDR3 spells CASGGGGYNSPLHF. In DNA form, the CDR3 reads TGTGCCAGCGGAGGGGGGGGCTATAATTCACCCCTCCACTTT.